The 13 T cell receptor beta chains below all came from one sample that was sequenced in a study of CD8+ T cells in alopecia areata. Once RNA had been extracted, it was reverse transcribed into cDNA to act as the sequencing template. The data were produced by immunoSEQ multiplex PCR, yet TCRdb's version contains in-frame clones alone and is incomplete. This sample has roughly 150,000 clones, with 45% to 60% found just once. The sequencing input was CD4+ T cells sorted from blood. The receptors shown here come from a human donor with alopecia areata.

J is TRBJ1-1 and V is TRBV7-6; D uncertain. Germline assignment: CDR1 SGHVS and CDR2 FNYEAQ. This CDR3 has 14 residues. V gave up 5 bases and J gave up 5 bases, with 15 bases separating them. The CDR3 coding sequence is TGTGCCAGCAGCATCCGGGCTCCGGCGACTGAAGCTTTCTTT. This sequence encodes CASSIRAPATEAFF.

This clone was seen a few times. J is TRBJ2-1 and V is TRBV5-1, with TRBD1 identical over 7 bases. Germline V gene lookup returns CDR1 SGHRS and CDR2 YFSETQ. J gave up 0 bases and V 2 bases, and 2 bases lay outside the gene matches. There are 15 residues in the CDR3. The CDR3 DNA is TGCGCCAGCAGCTTTCCAGGGGGCTCCTACAATGAGCAGTTCTTC. It specifies CASSFPGGSYNEQFF.

Here the CDR3 DNA reads TGCAGCGTTGAGGGCACACCCGGGACAGGGACCCAAGAGACCCAGTACTTC. Its protein product is CSVEGTPGTGTQETQYF. This rearrangement joins TRBV29-1 to TRBJ2-5, with 9 bases fitting TRBD1. V lost 3 bases to trimming and J lost 1 base; unmatched junction nucleotides: 12. This CDR3 contains 17 residues. Per germline, CDR1 SQVTM and CDR2 ANQGSEA. Supplemented by reference TRBV29-1 and TRBJ2-5, the full variable domain reads SAVISQKPSRDICQRGTSLTIQCQVDSQVTMMFWYRQQPGQSLTLIATANQGSEATYESGFVIDKFPISRPNLTFSTLTVSNMSPEDSSIYLCSVEGTPGTGTQETQYFGPGTRLLVL.

This clone has only a few counts. This chain joins TRBV5-6 and TRBJ2-3; D is uncertain. Germline V gives CDR1 SGHDT, CDR2 YYEEEE. This CDR3 region has 11 residues. Trimming removed 2 bases from V and 5 bases from J, with 3 bases in between. The CDR3 sequence: CASSFRDTQYF. The CDR3 coding sequence is TGTGCCAGCAGCTTTCGAGATACGCAGTATTTT.

V is TRBV28 and J is TRBJ2-7; D gene uncertain. Germline CDR1 reads MDHEN; CDR2 reads SYDVKM. Trimming removed 8 bases at V and 2 bases at J, with 13 bases between. This CDR3 has 13 amino acids. CDR3 bases: TGTGCCAGCGGTCTGAGGTGGGCCTACGAGCAGTACTTC. It yields the protein CASGLRWAYEQYF.

The chain is built from TRBV7-2 and TRBJ2-5; 10 bases align to TRBD2. After removal of 5 bases from V and 4 bases from J, the junction contained 4 bases not matched to a gene. Germline V lookup: CDR1 SGHTA, CDR2 FQGNSA. This CDR3 contains 14 residues. The CDR3 is CASSRGLARETQYF. The CDR3 bases are TGTGCCAGCAGCCGGGGACTAGCGAGAGAGACCCAGTACTTC.

The chain carries TRBV28 and TRBJ2-7, with TRBD1 as a possible D gene (6 bases). The CDR3 is made up of 15 amino acids. The germline V gene encodes CDR1 MDHEN and CDR2 SYDVKM. V lost 6 bases, J lost 3 bases, and 18 bases lay in between. The CDR3, as DNA: TGTGCCAGCAGACCCTGGGGGCAGGGGCTCTACGAGCAGTACTTC. As protein: CASRPWGQGLYEQYF.

The gene calls are TRBV4-1 and TRBJ1-2, with D unclear. The CDR3 sequence is 14 residues long. Germline-derived CDR1 and CDR2 are MGHRA and YSYEKL. V was pared by 1 base and J by 8 bases, with 14 bases between. The CDR3 spells CASSQVAGTRGYTF. CDR3 DNA sequence: TGCGCCAGCAGCCAAGTAGCAGGAACGAGGGGCTACACCTTC.

The chain recombines TRBV7-2 with TRBJ2-1, with 12 bases aligning to TRBD2. Germline trimming cut 2 bases from V and 9 bases from J; bases unmatched to any gene: 8. The CDR3 is 16 residues long. The germline CDR1 and CDR2 sequences are SGHTA and FQGNSA. CDR3 sequence: CASSLLPSGRAVEQFF. CDR3 coding DNA: TGTGCCAGCAGCTTACTGCCTAGCGGGAGGGCCGTTGAGCAGTTCTTC. Together with reference TRBV7-2 and TRBJ2-1, the CDR3 gives the full variable domain: GAGVSQSPSNKVTEKGKDVELRCDPISGHTALYWYRQSLGQGLEFLIYFQGNSAPDKSGLPSDRFSAERTGGSVSTLTIQRTQQEDSAVYLCASSLLPSGRAVEQFFGPGTRLTVL.

The chain links TRBV2 to TRBJ2-2; D gene uncertain. CDR3 size: 14 residues. The V gene lost 7 bases and the J gene lost 6 bases, with 15 bases spanning the gap. Germline loops: CDR1 SNHLY, CDR2 FYNNEI. CDR3 region: CASNPRTAAGELFF. DNA for the CDR3: TGTGCCAGCAATCCCAGAACGGCGGCCGGGGAGCTGTTTTTT.

In its sample, this clone was seen a few times. The rearrangement links TRBV6-5 to TRBJ1-1, with D perhaps matching TRBD1 (5 bases). CDR1 is MNHEY, CDR2 SVGAGI, per germline. V gave up 0 bases and J gave up 7 bases, with 12 bases separating them. The CDR3 runs to 14 residues. The CDR3 region is CASSYSMWGSEAFF. Written as DNA, the CDR3 is TGTGCCAGCAGTTACTCGATGTGGGGCAGTGAAGCTTTCTTT.

The chain carries TRBV5-1 and TRBJ2-1; TRBD2 agrees at 7 bases. Germline loops: CDR1 SGHRS, CDR2 YFSETQ. J gave up 7 bases and V 3 bases, and 10 bases lay outside the gene matches. CDR3 length equals 15 residues. The CDR3 nucleotides read TGCGCCAGCAGCTCACGAGGGACGCGGGGGAATGAGCAGTTCTTC. Protein product: CASSSRGTRGNEQFF.

The rearrangement uses TRBV29-1 and TRBJ2-1; a possible D gene is TRBD2 (5 bases). The V gene's germline CDR1 is SQVTM and CDR2 ANQGSEA. Trimming left V 1 base short and J 4 bases short, with 14 bases between. This CDR3 region has 15 residues. This CDR3 reads CSVEGFEGGYNEQFF. DNA for the CDR3: TGCAGCGTTGAAGGGTTTGAAGGCGGGTACAATGAGCAGTTCTTC.